Sequencing of this T cell receptor beta chain was carried out in a study of blood T cell repertoires in COVID-19. Germline CDR1 SQVTM, CDR2 ANQGSEA. This CDR3 has 13 amino acids. After removal of 7 bases from V and 6 bases from J, the junction contained 7 bases not matched to a gene. In the source study's methods: Scientists estimated how many nucleated cells there were by amplifying reference gene primers. Data came from immunoSEQ multiplex PCR; TCRdb stores just in-frame clones and leaves some out. V and J calls and clone size follow that table, whereas D and trimming were derived from the DNA. The data contain 95,000 to 110,000 clones, 84% of them seen just once; the ten biggest clones take up more than 20%.

The sample comprised peripheral blood. The genes are TRBV29-1 and TRBJ1-4; 8 bases line up with TRBD1. The TCR originated in a man in his 60s with acute or convalescent COVID-19. CDR3 DNA sequence: TGCAGCGCAGACAGGGGAGGTGATGAAAAACTGTTTTTT. Its protein is CSADRGGDEKLFF.